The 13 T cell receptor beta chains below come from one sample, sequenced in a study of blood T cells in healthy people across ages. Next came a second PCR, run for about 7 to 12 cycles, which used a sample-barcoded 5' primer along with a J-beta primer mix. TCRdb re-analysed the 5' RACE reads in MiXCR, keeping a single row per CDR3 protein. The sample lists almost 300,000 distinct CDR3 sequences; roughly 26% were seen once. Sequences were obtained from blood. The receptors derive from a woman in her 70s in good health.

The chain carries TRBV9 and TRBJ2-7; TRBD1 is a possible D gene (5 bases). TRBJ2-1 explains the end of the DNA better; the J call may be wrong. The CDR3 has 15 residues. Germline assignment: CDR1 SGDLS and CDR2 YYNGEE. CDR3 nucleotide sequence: TGTGCCAGCAGCCCCCGTGGGGCTAGTCACAATGAGCAGTTCTTC. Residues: CASSPRGASHNEQFF.

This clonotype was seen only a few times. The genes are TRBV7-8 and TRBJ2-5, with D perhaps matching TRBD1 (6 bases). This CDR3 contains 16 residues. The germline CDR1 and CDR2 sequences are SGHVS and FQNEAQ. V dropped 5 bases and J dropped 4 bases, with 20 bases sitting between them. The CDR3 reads CASSGNRERHGETQYF. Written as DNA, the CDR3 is TGTGCCAGCAGCGGGAACAGGGAGCGTCATGGAGAGACCCAGTACTTC.

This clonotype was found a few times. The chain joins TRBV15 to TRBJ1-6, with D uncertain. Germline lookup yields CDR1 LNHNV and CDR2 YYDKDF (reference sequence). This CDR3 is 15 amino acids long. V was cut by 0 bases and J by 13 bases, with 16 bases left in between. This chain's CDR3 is CATSRDRSLTVPLHF. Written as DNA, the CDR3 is TGTGCCACCAGCAGAGATCGTAGTTTGACGGTCCCCCTCCACTTT.

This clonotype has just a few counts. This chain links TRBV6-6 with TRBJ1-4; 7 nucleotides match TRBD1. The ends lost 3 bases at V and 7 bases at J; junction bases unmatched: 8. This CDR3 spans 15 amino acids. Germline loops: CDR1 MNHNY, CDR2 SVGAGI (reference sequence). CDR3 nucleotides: TGTGCCAGCAGTTATGAGAGGGGGCCGAGTGAAAAACTGTTTTTT. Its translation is CASSYERGPSEKLFF.

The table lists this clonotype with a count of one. In DNA form, the CDR3 reads TGCGCCAGCAGCCAAGATGCCCATGGCGACGGCGAGCAGTACTTC. Its protein product is CASSQDAHGDGEQYF. The chain joins TRBV4-1 to TRBJ2-5; D remains ambiguous. The closer fit of TRBJ2-7 to the DNA end suggests the J call may be wrong. The length of the CDR3 is 15 residues. Germline V gives CDR1 MGHRA, CDR2 YSYEKL.

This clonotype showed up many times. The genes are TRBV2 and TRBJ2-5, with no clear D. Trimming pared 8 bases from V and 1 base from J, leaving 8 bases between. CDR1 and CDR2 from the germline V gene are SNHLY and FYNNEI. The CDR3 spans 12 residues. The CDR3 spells CASCRTQETQYF. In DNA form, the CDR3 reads TGTGCCAGCTGTCGGACCCAAGAGACCCAGTACTTC. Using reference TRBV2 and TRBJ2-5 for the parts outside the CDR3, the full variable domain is EPEVTQTPSHQVTQMGQEVILRCVPISNHLYFYWYRQILGQKVEFLVSFYNNEISEKSEIFDDQFSVERPDGSNFTLKIRSTKLEDSAMYFCASCRTQETQYFGPGTRLLVL.

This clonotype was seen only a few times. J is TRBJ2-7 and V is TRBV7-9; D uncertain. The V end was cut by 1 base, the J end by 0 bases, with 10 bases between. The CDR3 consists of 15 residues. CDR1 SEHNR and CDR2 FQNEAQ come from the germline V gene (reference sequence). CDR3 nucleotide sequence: TGTGCCAGCAGCTTAGTACAGTCGAGCTCCTACGAGCAGTACTTC. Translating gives CASSLVQSSSYEQYF. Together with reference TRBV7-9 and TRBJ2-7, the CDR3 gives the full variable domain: DTGVSQNPRHKITKRGQNVTFRCDPISEHNRLYWYRQTLGQGPEFLTYFQNEAQLEKSRLLSDRFSAERPKGSFSTLEIQRTEQGDSAMYLCASSLVQSSSYEQYFGPGTRLTVT.

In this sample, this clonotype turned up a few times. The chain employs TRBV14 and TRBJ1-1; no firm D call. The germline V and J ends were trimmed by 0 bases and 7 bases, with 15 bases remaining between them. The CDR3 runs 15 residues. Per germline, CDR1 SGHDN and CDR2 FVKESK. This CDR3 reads CASSQDVGRADEAFF. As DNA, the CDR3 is TGTGCCAGCAGCCAAGACGTGGGGAGGGCAGATGAAGCTTTCTTT.

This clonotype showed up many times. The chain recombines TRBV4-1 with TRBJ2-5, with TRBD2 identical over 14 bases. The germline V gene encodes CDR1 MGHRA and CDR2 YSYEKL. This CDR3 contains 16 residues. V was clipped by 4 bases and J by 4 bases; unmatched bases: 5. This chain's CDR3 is CASSLGTSGRRETQYF. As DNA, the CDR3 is TGCGCCAGCAGCCTCGGGACTAGCGGGAGAAGAGAGACCCAGTACTTC.

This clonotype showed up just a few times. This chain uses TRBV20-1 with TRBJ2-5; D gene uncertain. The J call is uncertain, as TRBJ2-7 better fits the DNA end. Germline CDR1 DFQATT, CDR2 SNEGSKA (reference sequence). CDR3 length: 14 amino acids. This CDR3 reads CSGVSPLSPYEQYF. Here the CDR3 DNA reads TGCAGTGGTGTGTCCCCCTTGAGCCCCTACGAGCAGTACTTC.

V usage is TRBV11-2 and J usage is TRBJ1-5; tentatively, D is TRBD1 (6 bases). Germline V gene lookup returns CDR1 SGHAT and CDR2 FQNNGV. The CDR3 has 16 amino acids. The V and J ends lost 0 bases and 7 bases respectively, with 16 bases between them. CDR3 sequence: CASSLEGGTGRQPQHF. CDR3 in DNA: TGTGCCAGCAGCTTAGAGGGGGGCACTGGAAGGCAGCCCCAGCATTTT.

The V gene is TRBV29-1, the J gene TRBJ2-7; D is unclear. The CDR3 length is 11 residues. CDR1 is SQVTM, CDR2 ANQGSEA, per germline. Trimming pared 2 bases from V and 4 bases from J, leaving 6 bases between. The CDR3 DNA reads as TGCAGCGTTGAATGGTTTTACGAGCAGTACTTC. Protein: CSVEWFYEQYF.

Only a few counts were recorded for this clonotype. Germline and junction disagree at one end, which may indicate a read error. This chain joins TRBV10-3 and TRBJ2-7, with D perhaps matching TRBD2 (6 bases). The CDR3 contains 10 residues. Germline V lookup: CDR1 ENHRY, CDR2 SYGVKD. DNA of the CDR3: TGTGCCTCGGGGGATTACGGGCAGTACTTC. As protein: CASGDYGQYF.